Each of the 21 T cell receptor beta chains below was sequenced from the same sample in a study of neurological immune-mediated disorders. Using its own MiXCR run on the 5' RACE reads, TCRdb lists one record per CDR3 protein. The repertoire has roughly 38,000 distinct CDR3 sequences, less than 8.5% of them found once; the top ten carry around 4.5%. The specimen sequenced was PBMCs. The receptors derive from a middle-aged woman in good health.

This clonotype was detected many times. This chain connects TRBV4-2 to TRBJ1-2; 7 bases agree with TRBD1. CDR3 length equals 15 residues. CDR1 and CDR2 from the germline V gene are LGHNA and YNFKEQ. V lost 0 bases to trimming and J lost 4 bases; unmatched junction nucleotides: 5. The CDR3, as DNA: TGTGCCAGCAGCCAAGAGGAGGGGACAGTCTATGGCTACACCTTC. Translated, it gives CASSQEEGTVYGYTF.

This clonotype was seen ten or more times. The V gene is TRBV7-6, the J gene TRBJ2-5; D is possibly TRBD1 (6 bases). Germline CDR1 is SGHVS and CDR2 is FNYEAQ. The V end was cut by 1 base, the J end by 2 bases, with 8 bases between. CDR3 length: 14 residues. This chain's CDR3 is CASSLVGGQETQYF. CDR3 sequence (DNA): TGTGCCAGCAGCTTAGTAGGGGGACAAGAGACCCAGTACTTC. Based on the CDR3 plus reference TRBV7-6 and TRBJ2-5, the full variable domain is GAGVSQSPRYKVTKRGQDVALRCDPISGHVSLYWYRQALGQGPEFLTYFNYEAQQDKSGLPNDRFSAERPEGSISTLTIQRTEQRDSAMYRCASSLVGGQETQYFGPGTRLLVL.

This clonotype has ten or more counts. The chain combines TRBV27 with TRBJ1-2; the D is unclear. Deletions cut 2 bases from V and 2 bases from J, with 15 bases between. CDR3 length equals 16 residues. In germline, CDR1 is MNHEY, CDR2 SMNVEV (reference sequence). CDR3 residues: CASSLVGSVGNYGYTF. Here the CDR3 DNA reads TGTGCCAGCAGTTTAGTCGGGTCCGTGGGGAACTATGGCTACACCTTC.

Many counts were recorded for this clonotype. The chain joins TRBV20-1 to TRBJ2-1; 9 positions agree with TRBD1. J gave up 9 bases and V 5 bases, and 8 bases lay outside the gene matches. This CDR3 region has 13 residues. In germline, CDR1 is DFQATT, CDR2 SNEGSKA (reference sequence). The CDR3 coding sequence is TGCAGTGCTCCCTGGACAGGGGTCGGTGAGCAGTTCTTC. It is translated as CSAPWTGVGEQFF.

This clonotype was recorded at least ten times. The chain is built from TRBV6-1 and TRBJ1-1, with 7 bases that match TRBD1. V shed 6 bases, J shed 11 bases, and the junction held 9 bases outside the gene matches. The CDR3 length is 12 residues. Germline CDR1 MNHNS, CDR2 SASEGT. In DNA, the CDR3 is TGTGCCAGCAGAGATGGCACAGGGGCGGCTTTCTTT. This encodes CASRDGTGAAFF.

This clonotype was counted ten times or more. This chain links TRBV7-2 with TRBJ1-1, with TRBD1 matching 9 bases. This CDR3 is built from 15 residues. After removal of 5 bases from V and 4 bases from J, the junction contained 8 bases not matched to a gene. Germline V gene data show CDR1 as SGHTA and CDR2 as FQGNSA. CDR3 DNA sequence: TGTGCCAGCAGCGCGCTTACAGGGGGCGGCACTGAAGCTTTCTTT. Translated: CASSALTGGGTEAFF. Combining the CDR3 with reference TRBV7-2 and TRBJ1-1 gives the whole variable domain GAGVSQSPSNKVTEKGKDVELRCDPISGHTALYWYRQSLGQGLEFLIYFQGNSAPDKSGLPSDRFSAERTGGSVSTLTIQRTQQEDSAVYLCASSALTGGGTEAFFGQGTRLTVV.

The chain couples TRBV6-1 to TRBJ1-2; weak D call: TRBD1 (5 bases). Per the germline V gene, CDR1 is MNHNS and CDR2 is SASEGT. The CDR3 has 13 amino acids. Between the trimmed V and J ends, which lost 6 bases and 4 bases, there was a span of 12 bases. The CDR3 protein is CASRGMGLYGYTF. In DNA, the CDR3 is TGTGCCAGCAGAGGAATGGGACTCTATGGCTACACCTTC.

This clonotype was found many times. The CDR3 nucleotides are TGTGCCACCAGCCCCTTAGAGAAATTCCCTCACAATGAGCAGTTCTTC. It codes for CATSPLEKFPHNEQFF. The chain employs TRBV15 and TRBJ2-1; D gene uncertain. This CDR3 contains 16 residues. Germline values: CDR1 LNHNV, CDR2 YYDKDF (reference sequence). Trimming shortened V by 5 bases and J by 5 bases, and 19 bases separated the two germline ends.

This clonotype was found a few times. The rearrangement joins TRBV28 to TRBJ1-6; D gene ambiguous. CDR1 is MDHEN, CDR2 SYDVKM, per germline. The CDR3 loop spans 15 amino acids. V was trimmed by 6 bases and J by 6 bases, leaving 15 bases between them. The CDR3 loop is CASSPGGEGNSPLHF. Here the CDR3 DNA reads TGTGCCAGCAGCCCCGGTGGGGAGGGTAATTCACCCCTCCACTTT.

This clonotype was detected ten times or more. The chain recombines TRBV11-3 with TRBJ2-1; D could derive from TRBD1 or TRBD2 (6 bases each). Germline V gene lookup returns CDR1 SGHNT and CDR2 YENEEA. Deletions cut 3 bases from V and 4 bases from J, with 13 bases between. CDR3 length equals 15 residues. This CDR3 is CASSLGGSGYNEQFF. CDR3 coding DNA: TGTGCCAGCAGCTTGGGGGGCTCGGGATACAATGAGCAGTTCTTC.

In its sample, this clonotype was seen many times. The V and J genes are TRBV2 and TRBJ1-2; TRBD1 might be the D (5 bases). The V and J ends lost 4 bases and 6 bases respectively, with 9 bases between them. The CDR3 totals 12 residues. Germline-derived CDR1 and CDR2 are SNHLY and FYNNEI. This chain's CDR3 is CASSGGFDGYTF. The CDR3 DNA reads TGTGCCAGCAGTGGGGGGTTTGATGGCTACACCTTC.

The table lists this clonotype with many counts. The chain combines TRBV28 with TRBJ2-7; weak D call: TRBD1 (7 bases). The CDR3 length is 21 residues. Trimming stripped 3 bases from V and 0 bases from J, with 30 bases between. Germline assignment: CDR1 MDHEN and CDR2 SYDVKM. The CDR3 DNA sequence: TGTGCCAGCAGTTTGCTCAGACTGAGACACAGGGGAGGACCCTCCTCCTACGAGCAGTACTTC. This translates into CASSLLRLRHRGGPSSYEQYF. Full variable domain (rest looked up from reference TRBV28 and TRBJ2-7): DVKVTQSSRYLVKRTGEKVFLECVQDMDHENMFWYRQDPGLGLRLIYFSYDVKMKEKGDIPEGYSVSREKKERFSLILESASTNQTSMYLCASSLLRLRHRGGPSSYEQYFGPGTRLTVT.

Relative to its sample, this clonotype is medium-sized. V gene TRBV7-6 combines with J gene TRBJ2-3; D not resolved. Between the trimmed V and J ends, which lost 1 base and 3 bases, there was a span of 2 bases. In germline, CDR1 is SGHVS, CDR2 FNYEAQ. The CDR3 loop spans 12 amino acids. The CDR3 is CASSLGTDTQYF. As DNA, the CDR3 is TGTGCCAGCAGCTTAGGGACAGATACGCAGTATTTT.

This clonotype has at least ten counts. The chain couples TRBV5-1 to TRBJ2-1; possibly TRBD2 for D (6 bases). The germline gives CDR1 SGHRS, CDR2 YFSETQ. The germline V and J ends were trimmed by 4 bases and 1 base, with 15 bases remaining between them. The CDR3 is 16 amino acids. CDR3 DNA sequence: TGCGCCAGCAGCCCCCTCGGGGGAAAGTCCTACAATGAGCAGTTCTTC. Translation: CASSPLGGKSYNEQFF.

This clonotype was picked up many times. The chain links TRBV12-3 or TRBV12-4 to TRBJ2-1, with a tentative D call TRBD2 (6 bases). The CDR3 is 13 residues long. Trimming pared 5 bases from V and 5 bases from J, leaving 10 bases between. The CDR3 loop is CASSPRTNNEQFF. CDR3 DNA: TGTGCCAGCAGTCCCCGGACTAACAATGAGCAGTTCTTC.

This clonotype was counted at least ten times. The chain employs TRBV10-2 and TRBJ1-5; 10 bases line up with TRBD1. With V trimmed by 5 bases and J by 6 bases, 4 bases remained unmatched. The CDR3 sequence is 14 residues long. The germline gives CDR1 WSHSY, CDR2 SAAADI. CDR3 sequence (DNA): TGCGCCAGCAGTCCCGACAGGGGGCGTCAGCCCCAGCATTTT. Encoded protein: CASSPDRGRQPQHF.

This clonotype came up many times. The chain is built from TRBV20-1 and TRBJ2-3; D is perhaps TRBD1 or TRBD2 (5 bases each). V was shortened by 5 bases and J by 2 bases, with 23 bases between the two germline ends. The CDR3 totals 17 residues. Germline V gene data show CDR1 as DFQATT and CDR2 as SNEGSKA (reference sequence). DNA for the CDR3: TGCAGTGCTCCTTCAGGGCCCCTAGCTGTCCACACAGATACGCAGTATTTT. Its protein is CSAPSGPLAVHTDTQYF.

The chain links TRBV5-8 to TRBJ2-7; D is ambiguous. Between the trimmed V and J ends, which lost 1 base and 5 bases, there was a span of 13 bases. The CDR3 contains 14 residues. Germline loops: CDR1 SGHTS, CDR2 YDEGEE. The chain's CDR3 is CASSLLRFGDEQYF. Written as DNA, the CDR3 is TGTGCCAGCAGCTTGTTAAGGTTTGGGGACGAGCAGTACTTC.

This clonotype was observed at least ten times. The chain couples TRBV6-5 to TRBJ2-3; D might be TRBD1 or TRBD2, each matching 5 bases. V was trimmed by 4 bases and J by 2 bases, leaving 16 bases between them. Germline-derived CDR1 and CDR2 are MNHEY and SVGAGI. The CDR3 runs 16 residues. The CDR3 DNA is TGTGCCAGCAGTTCATCACCGGGACGGTCCACAGATACGCAGTATTTT. This gives the protein CASSSSPGRSTDTQYF.

This clonotype was observed at least ten times. The V gene is TRBV18, the J gene TRBJ2-2; D is perhaps TRBD1 (5 bases). With 6 bases removed from V and 2 bases from J, the gap between germline ends came to 10 bases. The CDR3 extends over 14 amino acids. Germline V gives CDR1 KGHSH, CDR2 LQKENI. This chain's CDR3 is CASSPGINTGELFF. The CDR3 nucleotides read TGTGCCAGCTCTCCAGGGATAAACACCGGGGAGCTGTTTTTT.

This clonotype was seen many times. J is TRBJ2-3 and V is TRBV3-1; TRBD2 might be the D (6 bases). Trimming removed 4 bases at V and 4 bases at J, with 6 bases between. CDR3 length equals 12 residues. The germline gives CDR1 LGHDT, CDR2 YNNKEL (reference sequence). The CDR3 DNA sequence: TGTGCCAGCAGCCGACTAGCAGATACGCAGTATTTT. Its protein product is CASSRLADTQYF.